This T cell receptor beta chain was identified in a study of T cell clonality in common variable immunodeficiency. Broader study findings: Common variable immunodeficiency TCR beta sequences reportedly had fewer deletions and N-nucleotide insertions.

Sequencing was performed with immunoSEQ multiplex PCR; in TCRdb, only in-frame clones are kept and a portion is missing. The specimen gives tens of thousands of clones without singletons; the ten biggest hold approximately 3.1%. Reduced serum IgG, IgA and/or IgM plus specific antibody deficiency defined CVID. Many counts were recorded for this clone. The antigen remains unidentified. The CDR3 end falls 3 residues outside the read, so it is completed with the germline J gene. The V and J ends lost 4 bases and 5 bases respectively, with 5 bases between them. Germline CDR1 reads MNHEY; CDR2 reads SVGEGT. The CDR3 totals 11 residues.

Sequencing was performed on peripheral blood mononuclear cells. The receptor's source is a human donor with common variable immunodeficiency. The rearrangement uses TRBV6-2 or TRBV6-3 and TRBJ2-5; no reliable D call. CDR3 residues: CASSLGETQYF. The part of the CDR3 DNA that was read is TGTGCCAGCAGTTTAGGGGAGACC.